These 14 T cell receptor beta chains came from one sample sequenced in a study of T cells in pancreatic ductal adenocarcinoma. Sequenced by immunoSEQ multiplex PCR; TCRdb stores in-frame clones only, minus some. The sample contains about 5,400 clones, around three quarters of which appear only once. Selected pancreatic ductal adenocarcinoma patients had undergone surgery without neoadjuvant therapy. Input material: pancreatic tumor tissue. The receptors derive from a human donor with pancreatic ductal adenocarcinoma.

CDR3 DNA: TGTGCCAGCAGTCCAGTCGGGGGGGCGAGGGAAAAACTGTTTTTT. It yields the protein CASSPVGGAREKLFF. This rearrangement joins TRBV28 to TRBJ1-4; TRBD1 might be the D (6 bases). Germline CDR1 reads MDHEN; CDR2 reads SYDVKM. The ends were cut back, 5 bases at V and 8 bases at J, with 18 bases in the middle. This CDR3 contains 15 residues.

This clone has more than one count but fewer than ten. This chain connects TRBV4-1 to TRBJ2-1; the match to TRBD1 covers 7 bases. The CDR3 covers 15 residues. V was clipped by 4 bases and J by 6 bases; unmatched bases: 9. Germline V gives CDR1 MGHRA, CDR2 YSYEKL. DNA of the CDR3: TGCGCCAGCAGCCGATTACAGGGGAAGCTCAATGAGCAGTTCTTC. Protein sequence: CASSRLQGKLNEQFF.

The genes are TRBV7-7 and TRBJ1-3; D remains unclear. The V gene lost 5 bases and the J gene lost 4 bases, with 9 bases spanning the gap. This CDR3 spans 13 amino acids. Germline CDR1 and CDR2: SSHAT and FNYEAQ (reference sequence). CDR3 sequence: CASSVSDGNTIYF. In nucleotides, the CDR3 is TGTGCCAGCAGCGTAAGCGACGGAAACACCATATATTTT.

The chain has TRBV4-3 and TRBJ2-1; D gene uncertain. With 0 bases removed from V and 0 bases from J, the gap between germline ends came to 9 bases. The CDR3 totals 16 residues. Germline V gives CDR1 LGHNA, CDR2 YSLEER. CDR3 in amino acids: CASSQESGGSYNEQFF. For the CDR3, the DNA is TGCGCCAGCAGCCAAGAGTCCGGCGGCTCCTACAATGAGCAGTTCTTC.

A few counts support this clone. V is TRBV18 and J is TRBJ1-1; TRBD1 matches at 9 bases. CDR3 length: 16 amino acids. With 3 bases clipped from V and 5 bases from J, the junction kept 10 bases outside the gene matches. In germline, CDR1 is KGHSH, CDR2 LQKENI. The CDR3 DNA reads as TGTGCCAGCTCACCGGGACAGGGACGAGGTGGGACTGAAGCTTTCTTT. Amino acid sequence: CASSPGQGRGGTEAFF.

This clone appeared a few times. This chain connects TRBV7-6 to TRBJ1-6, with 7 bases identical to TRBD1. The CDR3 length is 14 residues. Germline assignment: CDR1 SGHVS and CDR2 FNYEAQ. Trimming removed 3 bases from V and 6 bases from J; junction bases left unmatched: 2. CDR3 bases: TGTGCCAGCAGCTTTGGACAGGTTAATTCACCCCTCCACTTT. This gives the protein CASSFGQVNSPLHF.

The CDR3 DNA reads TGTGCCAGCAGTTTAACGGGTACGCGAATCGGAAACACCATATATTTT. This encodes CASSLTGTRIGNTIYF. V and J are TRBV28 and TRBJ1-3; D remains ambiguous. Germline CDR1 is MDHEN and CDR2 is SYDVKM. The ends were cut back, 2 bases at V and 4 bases at J, with 15 bases in the middle. The length of the CDR3 is 16 residues.

This clone was seen only once. The V call is TRBV2, the J call TRBJ2-5; 11 nucleotides match TRBD2. Germline trimming cut 7 bases from V and 10 bases from J; bases unmatched to any gene: 8. In germline, CDR1 is SNHLY, CDR2 FYNNEI. This CDR3 region has 13 residues. CDR3 protein: CASNLAGGTFQYF. Here the CDR3 DNA reads TGTGCCAGCAACCTAGCGGGGGGTACGTTCCAGTACTTC.

The chain couples TRBV2 to TRBJ2-6, with TRBD1 matching 7 bases. Germline CDR1 SNHLY, CDR2 FYNNEI. The CDR3 totals 12 residues. Unmatched junction bases numbered 10, after V lost 6 bases and J lost 17 bases. This CDR3 is CASSGGQAPLTF. The DNA for the CDR3 is TGTGCCAGCAGCGGCGGACAGGCCCCATTGACTTTC.

The V and J genes are TRBV11-2 and TRBJ1-1; D not certain. CDR3 length equals 14 residues. Trimming stripped 5 bases from V and 3 bases from J, with 13 bases between. Germline CDR1 SGHAT, CDR2 FQNNGV. The CDR3 DNA sequence: TGTGCCAGCAGCCCGGGAAGTGAGGACACTGAAGCTTTCTTT. Amino acid sequence: CASSPGSEDTEAFF.

The CDR3 sequence is CASLTGPYPGNEQFF. The CDR3 bases are TGTGCCAGCCTCACAGGACCCTACCCTGGCAATGAGCAGTTCTTC. This sequence joins TRBV6-1 and TRBJ2-1, with a possible D match to TRBD1 (5 bases). The germline V gene encodes CDR1 MNHNS and CDR2 SASEGT. This CDR3 is 15 amino acids long. V lost 8 bases and J lost 6, with 20 bases in between.

This clone was recorded only once. The chain recombines TRBV15 with TRBJ1-1; the D is unclear. Trimming left V 2 bases short and J 1 base short, with 14 bases between. The CDR3 length is 16 residues. Per germline, CDR1 LNHNV and CDR2 YYDKDF (reference sequence). The CDR3 here is CATSRRALRENTEAFF. The CDR3 DNA reads as TGTGCCACCAGCAGACGAGCGTTACGAGAGAACACTGAAGCTTTCTTT.

The CDR3 region has the DNA TGCAGCGTTCAGAGGGAAGCGAACACTGAAGCTTTCTTT. It is translated as CSVQREANTEAFF. The chain couples TRBV29-1 to TRBJ1-1; no firm D call. The ends were cut back, 5 bases at V and 1 base at J, with 11 bases in the middle. There are 13 residues in the CDR3. The germline gives CDR1 SQVTM, CDR2 ANQGSEA.

This clone was counted only a few times. DNA of the CDR3: TGTGCCAGCACCCCAGGCGGGGGCTCCTACGAGCAGTACTTC. It is translated as CASTPGGGSYEQYF. This chain uses TRBV2 with TRBJ2-7; TRBD2 matches at 7 bases. This CDR3 has 14 residues. With 7 bases clipped from V and 0 bases from J, the junction kept 6 bases outside the gene matches. CDR1 is SNHLY, CDR2 FYNNEI, per germline.